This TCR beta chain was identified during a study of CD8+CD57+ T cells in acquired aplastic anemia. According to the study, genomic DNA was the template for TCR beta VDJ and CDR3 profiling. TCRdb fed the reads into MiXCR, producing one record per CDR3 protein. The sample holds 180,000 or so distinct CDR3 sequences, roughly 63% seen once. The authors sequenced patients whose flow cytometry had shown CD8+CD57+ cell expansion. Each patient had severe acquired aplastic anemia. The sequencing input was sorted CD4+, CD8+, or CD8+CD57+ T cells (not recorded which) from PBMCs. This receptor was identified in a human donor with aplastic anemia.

The CDR3 DNA sequence: TGCGCCAGCAGTGAGTCGAGGGAGAAACTGTTTTTT. Translation gives CASSESREKLFF. This chain uses TRBV10-2 with TRBJ1-4; no clear D. Between the trimmed V and J ends, which lost 0 bases and 11 bases, there was a span of 7 bases. Germline V gene data show CDR1 as WSHSY and CDR2 as SAAADI. This CDR3 spans 12 amino acids.